The clone carrying this T cell receptor (beta chain) was detected once. Antigen specificity is unknown. The sample belongs to a study of OX40 agonist ivuxolimab in advanced cancers. Study-level information: Averaging about 60 years in age, with a range of about 23 to 79, the cohort was approximately 87% male. Broader study findings: Expanded peripheral T-cell antigen specificity went undetermined.

The trim removed 6 bases at V and 4 bases at J, leaving 3 bases unmatched. In germline, CDR1 is GTSNPN, CDR2 SVGIG (reference sequence). The CDR3 has 12 residues. Assay used: immunoSEQ multiplex PCR; TCRdb lists only in-frame clones, some missing. Of roughly 74,000 clones listed, about 89% were seen once; the top ten hold approximately 0.54%. Sample: CD4+ or CD8+ T cells sorted from blood, taken in a trial of the OX40 agonist ivuxolimab. The TCR sequence derives from an adult with an advanced solid tumor such as melanoma, head and neck, liver or kidney cancer. The J gene is TRBJ2-7, the V gene TRBV30, with TRBD1 matching 10 bases. The CDR3 spells CACRQGAYEQYF. The CDR3 DNA sequence: TGTGCCTGCAGACAGGGGGCTTACGAGCAGTACTTC.